What follows are 20 T cell receptor beta chains derived from one specimen sequenced in a study of cytomegalovirus exposure and HLA in healthy donors. Primers: 60 Vbeta forward and 13 Jbeta reverse. TCRdb keeps only in-frame clones here, not all; method: immunoSEQ multiplex PCR. This sample yields around 120,000 clones, of which 80% are seen a single time; 7.5% to 10% belongs to the top ten. Material for sequencing was PBMCs. The receptors originated from a female donor in good health and CMV-seropositive.

The gene calls are TRBV6-4 and TRBJ2-2; no clear D gene. Germline values: CDR1 MRHNA, CDR2 SNTAGT. Between the trimmed V and J ends, which lost 0 bases and 6 bases, there was a span of 5 bases. This CDR3 contains 13 residues. The CDR3 reads CASSDSLSGELFF. The CDR3 bases are TGTGCCAGCAGTGACTCACTTTCCGGGGAGCTGTTTTTT.

V usage is TRBV5-1 and J usage is TRBJ2-1; 9 bases line up with TRBD2. This CDR3 spans 16 amino acids. CDR1 and CDR2 (germline): SGHRS, YFSETQ. Trimming removed 4 bases from V and 6 bases from J; junction bases left unmatched: 11. In DNA, the CDR3 is TGCGCCAGCAGCACAACGATTGGGACTAGCCCCAATGAGCAGTTCTTC. As protein: CASSTTIGTSPNEQFF.

V and J are TRBV9 and TRBJ1-5; 8 bases are shared with TRBD1. This CDR3 is built from 16 residues. Germline V CDR1 and CDR2: SGDLS, YYNGEE. J was trimmed by 3 bases and V by 0 bases; bases with no gene match: 5. CDR3 sequence reads: CASSVGPGGNNQPQHF. CDR3 bases: TGTGCCAGCAGCGTAGGCCCAGGGGGCAACAATCAGCCCCAGCATTTT.

The rearrangement uses TRBV19 and TRBJ2-2; D is unclear. Germline CDR1 is LNHDA and CDR2 is SQIVND (reference sequence). The CDR3 has 12 amino acids. The V and J ends lost 5 bases and 5 bases respectively, with 6 bases between them. CDR3 loop: CASSPTTGELFF. The CDR3, as DNA: TGTGCCAGTAGTCCGACAACCGGGGAGCTGTTTTTT.

The chain has TRBV10-3 and TRBJ1-2; D is undetermined. Trimming pared 0 bases from V and 8 bases from J, leaving 7 bases between. The CDR3 length is 12 residues. CDR1 and CDR2 (germline): ENHRY, SYGVKD. This CDR3 reads CAISESLGGYTF. In nucleotides, the CDR3 is TGTGCCATCAGTGAGTCCCTAGGAGGCTACACCTTC.

This clone was counted only a few times. The chain combines TRBV11-2 with TRBJ1-1; no clear D gene. The CDR3 consists of 11 residues. The germline V and J ends were trimmed by 4 bases and 7 bases, with 7 bases remaining between them. Germline lookup yields CDR1 SGHAT and CDR2 FQNNGV. The CDR3 sequence: CASSSAVEAFF. As DNA, the CDR3 is TGTGCCAGCAGCTCAGCGGTTGAAGCTTTCTTT.

V gene TRBV28 combines with J gene TRBJ1-2, with unresolved D. This CDR3 has 12 residues. V lost 2 bases to trimming and J lost 4 bases, with 5 bases between them. Germline assignment: CDR1 MDHEN and CDR2 SYDVKM. The CDR3: CASSLSPYGYTF. The DNA of the CDR3 is TGTGCCAGCAGTTTAAGCCCCTATGGCTACACCTTC.

The genes are TRBV30 and TRBJ1-6, with 8 bases fitting TRBD1. V was pared by 7 bases and J by 6 bases, with 14 bases of the junction left unmatched. Germline-derived CDR1 and CDR2 are GTSNPN and SVGIG (reference sequence). The CDR3 has 16 amino acids. In nucleotides, the CDR3 is TGTGCCTACTTAGTCCCCGGGACAGGAGCTAATTCACCCCTCCACTTT. It encodes CAYLVPGTGANSPLHF.

The chain uses TRBV6-1 and TRBJ2-7; 8 bases fit TRBD1. Germline-derived CDR1 and CDR2 are MNHNS and SASEGT. With V trimmed by 2 bases and J by 2 bases, 5 bases remained unmatched. The CDR3 extends over 15 amino acids. CDR3: CASSEQTGDTYEQYF. CDR3 coding DNA: TGTGCCAGCAGTGAACAGACAGGGGATACCTACGAGCAGTACTTC.

This clone was detected only a few times. The V and J genes are TRBV2 and TRBJ1-2, with 9 nucleotides matching TRBD1. V shed 5 bases and J 4 bases; nucleotides not matched to a gene: 5. The CDR3 length is 14 residues. Germline CDR1 is SNHLY and CDR2 is FYNNEI. The DNA for the CDR3 is TGTGCCAGCAGTTCCACAGGGGGCACCTATGGCTACACCTTC. Its translation: CASSSTGGTYGYTF. Looking up the rest from reference TRBV2 and TRBJ1-2 gives the full variable domain: EPEVTQTPSHQVTQMGQEVILRCVPISNHLYFYWYRQILGQKVEFLVSFYNNEISEKSEIFDDQFSVERPDGSNFTLKIRSTKLEDSAMYFCASSSTGGTYGYTFGSGTRLTVV.

This sequence joins TRBV19 and TRBJ2-7, with a weak D call TRBD1 (6 bases). CDR1 is LNHDA, CDR2 SQIVND, per germline (reference sequence). Trimming took 4 bases from V and 3 from J, leaving 16 bases between them. The CDR3 has 15 residues. The CDR3 bases are TGTGCCAGTAGTACCACCCCATCAGGGGACTACGAGCAGTACTTC. Encoded protein: CASSTTPSGDYEQYF.

This clone was seen a few times. Other DNA sequences in the sample encode the same CDR3. The CDR3 loop reads CASSLIGQNTEAFF. CDR3 sequence (DNA): TGCGCCAGCAGCCTCATAGGACAAAACACTGAAGCTTTCTTT. The chain carries TRBV5-1 and TRBJ1-1; possible D gene TRBD1, 5 bases. Per germline, CDR1 SGHRS and CDR2 YFSETQ. The CDR3 length is 14 residues. V was shortened by 4 bases and J by 2 bases, with 12 bases between the two germline ends.

This clone was detected a few times. The chain uses TRBV30 and TRBJ2-1; D is possibly TRBD1 (6 bases). Deletions cut 5 bases from V and 13 bases from J, with 18 bases between. The CDR3 has 12 amino acids. The germline V gene encodes CDR1 GTSNPN and CDR2 SVGIG (reference sequence). CDR3 amino acids: CAWSFLPGQQFF. The CDR3 DNA is TGTGCCTGGTCTTTCCTTCCGGGACAACAGTTCTTC.

This chain uses TRBV28 with TRBJ2-3; tentatively, D is TRBD2 (6 bases). The germline gives CDR1 MDHEN, CDR2 SYDVKM. Trimming pared 4 bases from V and 3 bases from J, leaving 11 bases between. The CDR3 sequence is 14 residues long. The CDR3 coding sequence is TGTGCCAGCAGTTCGCATGGAGGGACAGATACGCAGTATTTT. Translating it yields CASSSHGGTDTQYF.

This chain joins TRBV19 and TRBJ2-5; 9 nucleotides agree with TRBD2. V lost 4 bases to trimming and J lost 1 base; unmatched junction nucleotides: 7. The CDR3 contains 16 residues. The germline CDR1 and CDR2 sequences are LNHDA and SQIVND (reference sequence). In DNA, the CDR3 is TGTGCCAGTAGTACCCGGGGTAGCGGGGGCCAAGAGACCCAGTACTTC. Its protein is CASSTRGSGGQETQYF.

The V gene is TRBV2, the J gene TRBJ2-7; 9 bases line up with TRBD1. The V gene's germline CDR1 is SNHLY and CDR2 FYNNEI. V lost 3 bases, J lost 6 bases, and 18 bases stayed unmatched. The CDR3 consists of 18 residues. The CDR3 region has the DNA TGTGCCAGCAGTGATAATCTTATAAGGGGACAGGGCTCCCTCGAGCAGTACTTC. Its protein is CASSDNLIRGQGSLEQYF.

This chain links TRBV9 with TRBJ1-5; D not certain. Deletions cut 0 bases from V and 5 bases from J, with 6 bases between. This CDR3 is 13 amino acids long. Looked up from germline, CDR1 is SGDLS and CDR2 is YYNGEE. This CDR3 reads CASSVGQDQPQHF. The CDR3 nucleotides are TGTGCCAGCAGCGTAGGACAAGATCAGCCCCAGCATTTT. Full variable domain (rest looked up from reference TRBV9 and TRBJ1-5): DSGVTQTPKHLITATGQRVTLRCSPRSGDLSVYWYQQSLDQGLQFLIQYYNGEERAKGNILERFSAQQFPDLHSELNLSSLELGDSALYFCASSVGQDQPQHFGDGTRLSIL.

The chain links TRBV6-6 to TRBJ1-4, with D unclear. Germline lookup yields CDR1 MNHNY and CDR2 SVGAGI (reference sequence). The CDR3 covers 13 residues. V lost 8 bases and J 7 bases, leaving 14 bases between the germline ends. In nucleotides, the CDR3 is TGTGCCAGCGAACCTTTACTTTCTGAAAAACTGTTTTTT. Translated, it gives CASEPLLSEKLFF.

This chain joins TRBV19 and TRBJ2-6; D not certain. Germline V gives CDR1 LNHDA, CDR2 SQIVND (reference sequence). The CDR3 has 15 amino acids. Between the trimmed V and J ends, which lost 2 bases and 0 bases, there was a span of 5 bases. CDR3 DNA: TGTGCCAGTAGTATACATAGCTCTGGGGCCAACGTCCTGACTTTC. It translates to CASSIHSSGANVLTF.

This rearrangement joins TRBV5-4 to TRBJ1-5; D gene unclear. This CDR3 comprises 14 residues. Germline V gene sequence: CDR1 SGHNT, CDR2 YYREEE (reference sequence). V was trimmed by 7 bases and J by 0 bases, leaving 11 bases between them. CDR3 region: CASRPGYSNQPQHF. The CDR3 DNA is TGTGCCAGCCGGCCGGGGTATAGCAATCAGCCCCAGCATTTT.